A selection of T cell receptor beta chains follows, all from one sample in a study of cytomegalovirus exposure and HLA in healthy donors. Clones were sequenced by immunoSEQ multiplex PCR, and TCRdb holds only the in-frame ones, with some missing. This table has around 130,000 clones, approximately 82% appearing once. Sequenced material: PBMCs. Every receptor here comes from a woman younger than 35 in good health and CMV-seropositive. Each CDR3 is given with its conserved first and last residue. The order of the fields is CDR3 length, clone size, V gene, CDR3 protein. A clone size is listed for some rows: how often the clone was seen (once, few, many), or a class if it is expanded.

length: 15
size: -
V: TRBV2
CDR3: CASSEQGQGWEKLFF

length: 12
size: -
V: TRBV18
CDR3: CASSAGGGEQFF

length: 13
size: -
V: TRBV29-1
CDR3: CSAQTGGGYGYTF

length: 13
size: -
V: TRBV6-6
CDR3: CASTIPGTGEAFF

length: 14
size: -
V: TRBV6-6
CDR3: CASSLRGDSYEQYF

length: 13
size: few
V: TRBV6-5
CDR3: CASAKTGHYGYTF

length: 15
size: -
V: TRBV9
CDR3: CASSVTGEVGTEAFF

length: 13
size: -
V: TRBV9
CDR3: CASSFSPGETQYF

length: 15
size: -
V: TRBV6-5
CDR3: CASRLAGGQTGELFF

length: 12
size: few
V: TRBV9
CDR3: CASGLETDTQYF

length: 14
size: -
V: TRBV14
CDR3: CASSQVSYNSPLHF

length: 16
size: -
V: TRBV5-1
CDR3: CASSWGAAGGRNTQYF

length: 15
size: -
V: TRBV11-2
CDR3: CASRDRQFMNTEAFF

length: 14
size: once
V: TRBV6-5
CDR3: CASSPVTANYGYTF

length: 15
size: -
V: TRBV11-2
CDR3: CASSPASGGAYEQYF

length: 14
size: -
V: TRBV2
CDR3: CASSEGPGGYEQYF

length: 13
size: once
V: TRBV10-3
CDR3: CAISEGGTDTQYF

length: 14
size: -
V: TRBV6-5
CDR3: CASSSWQTSYEQYF

length: 16
size: -
V: TRBV13
CDR3: CASSLVGGGGVNEQFF

length: 16
size: few
V: TRBV5-1
CDR3: CASSMLAGGSTGELFF

length: 17
size: -
V: TRBV14
CDR3: CASSPLRQGATNEKLFF

length: 13
size: -
V: TRBV7-2
CDR3: CASSSRGGYEQYF

length: 15
size: -
V: TRBV5-1
CDR3: CASSSEGAKDNEQFF

length: 15
size: -
V: TRBV5-6
CDR3: CASSFTGGASDTQYF

length: 16
size: -
V: TRBV6-1
CDR3: CASSEGGSGLQETQYF

length: 13
size: -
V: TRBV5-4
CDR3: CASSFGLTDTQYF

length: 14
size: -
V: TRBV7-3
CDR3: CASSGGGGTDTQYF

length: 15
size: -
V: TRBV2
CDR3: CASQLGTSGSNEQFF

length: 16
size: once
V: TRBV11-3
CDR3: CASSLVGTAPNQPQHF

length: 17
size: few
V: TRBV11-3
CDR3: CASSSGMRGGDTDTQYF

length: 13
size: -
V: TRBV19
CDR3: CASRTSSTDTQYF

length: 16
size: -
V: TRBV5-1
CDR3: CASSPTTGGGNQPQHF

length: 13
size: -
V: TRBV2
CDR3: CASTGTGGDIQYF

length: 14
size: -
V: TRBV10-3
CDR3: CAISEPGQRNEQFF

length: 15
size: -
V: TRBV11-2
CDR3: CASSQLAGVFGEQFF

length: 14
size: once
V: TRBV6-1
CDR3: CASSPAGGDETQYF

length: 17
size: -
V: TRBV19
CDR3: CASSAAERSSSTDTQYF

length: 19
size: -
V: TRBV18
CDR3: CASSPPSIGVAGSSDTQYF

length: 14
size: -
V: TRBV19
CDR3: CASSASSGGHEQFF

length: 15
size: -
V: TRBV2
CDR3: CASSALAGVSYEQYF

length: 12
size: -
V: TRBV7-9
CDR3: CSSSLDRGRAFF

length: 17
size: -
V: TRBV5-1
CDR3: CASSLALTGAFGHEQYF

length: 13
size: -
V: TRBV7-9
CDR3: CANSNGANTEAFF

length: 14
size: -
V: TRBV25-1
CDR3: CASSKRGSTDTQYF

length: 14
size: few
V: TRBV2
CDR3: CASSPSGGAGEQYF

length: 14
size: -
V: TRBV7-2
CDR3: CASSFPGLAFEQYF

length: 12
size: -
V: TRBV2
CDR3: CASRRSSDEQFF

length: 14
size: -
V: TRBV7-6
CDR3: CASSERDRANEQYF

length: 19
size: once
V: TRBV28
CDR3: CASSHITFLTDSGANVLTF

length: 12
size: -
V: TRBV19
CDR3: CASSKGAYEQFF

length: 17
size: -
V: TRBV4-1
CDR3: CASSHRQNLRASDTQYF

length: 16
size: -
V: TRBV15
CDR3: CATSRSGGGLQETQYF

length: 17
size: -
V: TRBV5-1
CDR3: CASSFTAGRSSGNTIYF

length: 13
size: -
V: TRBV5-1
CDR3: CASSLGQVNEQFF